A selection of T cell receptor beta chains follows, all from one sample in a study of cytomegalovirus exposure and HLA in healthy donors. Libraries were prepared by immunoSEQ multiplex PCR; TCRdb keeps only in-frame clonotypes and omits some of them. The sample lists about 110,000 clones; more than 90% were seen once. The sample was PBMCs. The source is a woman between 18 and 29 years old in good health and CMV-seronegative. The CDR3 runs from the conserved cysteine through the conserved F or W. D genes are given only for firm matches. Size values are once, few and many counts, or a class for expanded clones, and some rows have none.

j_call | v_call | clone_size | d_call | cdr3_nt | cdr3_aa
TRBJ1-6 | TRBV6-1 | . | . | . | CASILGRGPLHF
TRBJ2-1 | TRBV25-1 | . | TRBD2 | TGTGCCAGCAGTACCTTGGGACTAGCGGGGGTCGAGCAGTTCTTC | CASSTLGLAGVEQFF
TRBJ2-2 | TRBV27 | . | . | TGTGCCAGCAGTTATGCCACCGGGGCCGGGGAGCTGTTTTTT | CASSYATGAGELFF
TRBJ1-1 | TRBV15 | once | . | TGTGCCACCAGCAGAGATGAGGGAATGAACACTGAAGCTTTCTTT | CATSRDEGMNTEAFF
TRBJ1-3 | TRBV28 | . | TRBD1 | TGTGCCAGCAGTACACAGGGGTGGAACACCATATATTTT | CASSTQGWNTIYF
TRBJ2-7 | TRBV7-8 | . | . | TGTGCCAGCAGCTCAGGGGAGTCAGGAGAGCAGTACTTC | CASSSGESGEQYF
TRBJ1-1 | TRBV6-5 | . | . | TGTGCCAGCAGTTACTCAGGGTCAGGGCCCGCTTTCTTT | CASSYSGSGPAFF
TRBJ2-1 | TRBV25-1 | . | TRBD2 | TGTGCCAGCAGTGTGACTAGCTGGAATGAGCAGTTCTTC | CASSVTSWNEQFF
TRBJ1-4 | TRBV12-1 | . | . | TGTGCCAGCAGCTTTCAGGACAGAGCAACTAATGAAAAACTGTTTTTT | CASSFQDRATNEKLFF
TRBJ1-4 | TRBV5-1 | . | TRBD1 | TGCGCCAGCCACTCAGGACAGGGACAGGAAAAACTGTTTTTT | CASHSGQGQEKLFF
TRBJ2-1 | TRBV14 | . | TRBD2 | TGTGCCAGCAGCCAAGATTATCTAGCGGGGGGTGTTTACAATGAGCAGTTCTTC | CASSQDYLAGGVYNEQFF
TRBJ1-1 | TRBV30 | . | TRBD1 | TGTGCCTGGAGTGACCCGACAGGGGTGAACACTGAAGCTTTCTTT | CAWSDPTGVNTEAFF
TRBJ1-2 | TRBV7-9 | . | TRBD1 | TGTGCCAGCAGCGACAGGGTAGAGTATGGCTACACCTTC | CASSDRVEYGYTF
TRBJ2-7 | TRBV4-2 | . | TRBD1 | TGTGCCAGCAGCCAAGATATCCCGGACAGGGGAGCCTACGAGCAGTACTTC | CASSQDIPDRGAYEQYF
TRBJ2-1 | TRBV2 | once | . | TGTGCCAGTAGAGACTATTTCTCCTACAATGAGCAGTTCTTC | CASRDYFSYNEQFF
TRBJ1-6 | TRBV30 | . | . | TGTGCCTGGAGTGTCCAGGGTCTATCACCCCTCCACTTT | CAWSVQGLSPLHF
TRBJ2-3 | TRBV6-6 | . | TRBD2 | TGTGCCAGCACCTCCAAATGGCGGGGGGTTCCAGATACGCAGTATTTT | CASTSKWRGVPDTQYF
TRBJ2-7 | TRBV2 | . | . | TGTGCCAGCAGTGTCCTGGACAGTTCCGAGCAGTACTTC | CASSVLDSSEQYF
TRBJ2-7 | TRBV28 | . | . | TGTGCCAGCAGGCAGTTGCTGGGGGCGTACGAGCAGTACTTC | CASRQLLGAYEQYF
TRBJ2-1 | TRBV2 | . | . | TGTGCCAGCAGTGCGACAGCCTCGAATTACAATGAGCAGTTCTTC | CASSATASNYNEQFF
TRBJ1-4 | TRBV28 | . | . | TGTGCCAGCAGCCCAGGGGTAGAAGAAAAACTGTTTTTT | CASSPGVEEKLFF
TRBJ1-4 | TRBV2 | . | . | TGTGCCAGCAGGGGGGGGGCCGCAACTAATGAAAAACTGTTTTTT | CASRGGAATNEKLFF
TRBJ2-7 | TRBV19 | . | TRBD1 | TGTGCCAGTAGGAGGGACCACAGGGGAACCTACGAGCAGTACTTC | CASRRDHRGTYEQYF
TRBJ2-7 | TRBV7-7 | . | . | TGTGCTAGCAGCTCGGGATCCATCTACGAGCAGTACTTC | CASSSGSIYEQYF
TRBJ2-4 | TRBV10-3 | . | . | TGTGCCATCAGTGACTTGAGTGTAGCCAAAAACATTCAGTACTTC | CAISDLSVAKNIQYF